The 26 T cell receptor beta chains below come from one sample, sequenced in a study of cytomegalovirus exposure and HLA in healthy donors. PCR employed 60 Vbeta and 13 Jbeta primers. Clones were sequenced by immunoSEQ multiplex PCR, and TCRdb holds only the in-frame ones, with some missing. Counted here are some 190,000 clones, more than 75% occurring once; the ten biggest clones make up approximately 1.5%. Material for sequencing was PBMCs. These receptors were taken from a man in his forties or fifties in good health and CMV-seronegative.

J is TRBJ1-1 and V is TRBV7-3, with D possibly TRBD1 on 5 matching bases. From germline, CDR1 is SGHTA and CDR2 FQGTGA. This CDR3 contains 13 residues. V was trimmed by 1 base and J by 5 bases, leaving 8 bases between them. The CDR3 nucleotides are TGTGCCAGCAGCTTAAGCCCAGGGACTGAAGCTTTCTTT. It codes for CASSLSPGTEAFF.

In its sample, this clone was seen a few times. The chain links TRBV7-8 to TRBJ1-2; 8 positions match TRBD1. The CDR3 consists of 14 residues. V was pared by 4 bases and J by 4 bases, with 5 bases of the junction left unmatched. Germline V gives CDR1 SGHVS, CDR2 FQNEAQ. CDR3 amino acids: CASSSSGGVYGYTF. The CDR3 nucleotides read TGTGCCAGCAGCTCTTCAGGGGGCGTCTATGGCTACACCTTC.

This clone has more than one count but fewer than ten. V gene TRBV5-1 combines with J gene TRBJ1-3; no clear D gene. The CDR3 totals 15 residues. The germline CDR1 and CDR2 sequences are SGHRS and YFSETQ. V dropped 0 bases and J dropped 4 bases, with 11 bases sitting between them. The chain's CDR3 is CASSLELPGGNTIYF. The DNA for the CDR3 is TGCGCCAGCAGCTTGGAACTTCCAGGCGGAAACACCATATATTTT. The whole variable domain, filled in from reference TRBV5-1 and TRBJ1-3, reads KAGVTQTPRYLIKTRGQQVTLSCSPISGHRSVSWYQQTPGQGLQFLFEYFSETQRNKGNFPGRFSGRQFSNSRSEMNVSTLELGDSALYLCASSLELPGGNTIYFGEGSWLTVV.

This CDR3 is CASSLGGTLSSYEQYF. The CDR3 nucleotides read TGTGCCAGCAGTTTGGGGGGAACACTAAGCTCCTACGAGCAGTACTTC. The V and J genes are TRBV28 and TRBJ2-7; D is possibly TRBD2 (6 bases). The V end lost 3 bases, the J end lost 0 bases, and 15 bases lay between the germline ends. The CDR3 contains 16 residues. Germline V gene data show CDR1 as MDHEN and CDR2 as SYDVKM.

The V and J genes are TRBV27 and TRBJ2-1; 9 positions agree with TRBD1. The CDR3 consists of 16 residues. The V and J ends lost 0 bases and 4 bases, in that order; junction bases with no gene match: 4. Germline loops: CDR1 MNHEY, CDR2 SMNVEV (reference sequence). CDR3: CASSLSRGTGYNEQFF. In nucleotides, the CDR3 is TGTGCCAGCAGTTTATCTAGGGGGACAGGGTACAATGAGCAGTTCTTC.

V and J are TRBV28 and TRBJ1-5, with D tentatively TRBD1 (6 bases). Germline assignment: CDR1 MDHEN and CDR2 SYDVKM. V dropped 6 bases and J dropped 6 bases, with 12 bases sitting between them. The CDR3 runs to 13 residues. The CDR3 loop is CASRRRGIQPQHF. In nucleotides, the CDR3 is TGTGCCAGCAGACGTAGGGGGATTCAGCCCCAGCATTTT.

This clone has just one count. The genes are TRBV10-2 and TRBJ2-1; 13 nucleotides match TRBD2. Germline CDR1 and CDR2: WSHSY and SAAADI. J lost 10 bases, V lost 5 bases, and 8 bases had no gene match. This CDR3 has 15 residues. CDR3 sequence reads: CASSWGLAGMEEQFF. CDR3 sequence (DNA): TGCGCCAGCAGTTGGGGACTAGCGGGGATGGAGGAGCAGTTCTTC.

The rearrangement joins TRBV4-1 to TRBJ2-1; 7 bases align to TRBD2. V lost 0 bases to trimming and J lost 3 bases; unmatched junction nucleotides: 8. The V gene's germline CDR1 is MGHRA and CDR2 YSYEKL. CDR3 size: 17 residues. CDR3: CASSQESGGSFYNEQFF. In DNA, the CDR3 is TGCGCCAGCAGCCAAGAGTCGGGCGGGAGCTTCTACAATGAGCAGTTCTTC.

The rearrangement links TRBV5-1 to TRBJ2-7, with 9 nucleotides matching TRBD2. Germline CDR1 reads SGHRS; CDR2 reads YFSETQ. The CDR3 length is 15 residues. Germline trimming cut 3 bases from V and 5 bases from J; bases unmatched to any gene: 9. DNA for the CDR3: TGCGCCAGCAGCTCGGGCGGGAGGGCGGCCGACGAGCAGTACTTC. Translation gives CASSSGGRAADEQYF.

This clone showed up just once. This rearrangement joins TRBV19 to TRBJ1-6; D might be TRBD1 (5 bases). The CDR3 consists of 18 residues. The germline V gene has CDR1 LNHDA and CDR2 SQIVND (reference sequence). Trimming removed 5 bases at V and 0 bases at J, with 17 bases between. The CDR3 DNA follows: TGTGCCAGTAGTGGGGGTGGAGGGCCCGGCTCCTATAATTCACCCCTCCACTTT. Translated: CASSGGGGPGSYNSPLHF.

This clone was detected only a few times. CDR3 sequence reads: CASRYPGEKLFF. CDR3 nucleotide sequence: TGTGCCAGCAGGTACCCGGGTGAAAAACTGTTTTTT. This chain connects TRBV7-6 to TRBJ1-4; D is unresolved. V was cut by 6 bases and J by 7 bases, with 9 bases left in between. The CDR3 is 12 amino acids. Germline values: CDR1 SGHVS, CDR2 FNYEAQ.

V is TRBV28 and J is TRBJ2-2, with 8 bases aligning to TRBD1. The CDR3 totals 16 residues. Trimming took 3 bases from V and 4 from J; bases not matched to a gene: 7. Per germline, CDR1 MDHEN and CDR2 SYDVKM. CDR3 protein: CASSFTGTGTTGELFF. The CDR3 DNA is TGTGCCAGCAGTTTCACCGGGACAGGAACCACCGGGGAGCTGTTTTTT.

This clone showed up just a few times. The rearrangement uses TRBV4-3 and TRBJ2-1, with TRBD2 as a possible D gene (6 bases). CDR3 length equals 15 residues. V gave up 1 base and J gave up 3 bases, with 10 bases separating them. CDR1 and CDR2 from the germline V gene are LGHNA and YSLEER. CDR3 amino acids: CASSQGLGYYNEQFF. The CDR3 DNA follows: TGCGCCAGCAGCCAAGGACTAGGATACTACAATGAGCAGTTCTTC.

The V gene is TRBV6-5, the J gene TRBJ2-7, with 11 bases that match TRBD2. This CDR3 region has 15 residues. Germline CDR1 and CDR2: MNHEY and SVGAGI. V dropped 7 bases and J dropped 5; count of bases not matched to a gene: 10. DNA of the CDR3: TGTGCCAGCATTAACCCCGGGACTAGCGGCAACGAGCAGTACTTC. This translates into CASINPGTSGNEQYF.

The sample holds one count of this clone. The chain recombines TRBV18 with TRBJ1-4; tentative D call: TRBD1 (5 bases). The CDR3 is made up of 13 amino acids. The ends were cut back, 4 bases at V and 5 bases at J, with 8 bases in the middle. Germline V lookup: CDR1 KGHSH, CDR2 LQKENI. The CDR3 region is CASSRGENEKLFF. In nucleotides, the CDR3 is TGTGCCAGCTCACGGGGGGAGAATGAAAAACTGTTTTTT.

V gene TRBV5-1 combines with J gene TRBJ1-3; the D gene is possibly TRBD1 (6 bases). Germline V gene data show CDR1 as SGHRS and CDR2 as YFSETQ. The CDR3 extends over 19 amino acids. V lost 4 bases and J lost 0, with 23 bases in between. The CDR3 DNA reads TGCGCCAGCAGCCAGGACGGCAGGGGCCGGATAAACTCTGGAAACACCATATATTTT. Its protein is CASSQDGRGRINSGNTIYF.

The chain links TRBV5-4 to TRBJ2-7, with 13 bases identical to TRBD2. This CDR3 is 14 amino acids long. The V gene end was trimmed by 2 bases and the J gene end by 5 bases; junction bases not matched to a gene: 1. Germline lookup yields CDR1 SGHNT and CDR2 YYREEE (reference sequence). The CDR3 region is CASSLTSGRDEQYF. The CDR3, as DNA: TGTGCCAGCAGCTTAACTAGCGGGAGGGACGAGCAGTACTTC.

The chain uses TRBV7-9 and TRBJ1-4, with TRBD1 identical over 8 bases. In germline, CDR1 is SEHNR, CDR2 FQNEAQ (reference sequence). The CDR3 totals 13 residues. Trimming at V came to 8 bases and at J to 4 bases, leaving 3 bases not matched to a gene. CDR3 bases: TGTGCCAGCTCGGACAGGGATAATGAAAAACTGTTTTTT. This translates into CASSDRDNEKLFF.

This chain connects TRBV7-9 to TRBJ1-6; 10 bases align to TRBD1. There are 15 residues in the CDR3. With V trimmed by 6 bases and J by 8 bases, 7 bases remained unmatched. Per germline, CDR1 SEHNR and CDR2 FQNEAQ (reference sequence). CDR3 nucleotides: TGTGCCAGCAGACGCCCGGGACAGGGGCATTCACCCCTCCACTTT. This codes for CASRRPGQGHSPLHF.

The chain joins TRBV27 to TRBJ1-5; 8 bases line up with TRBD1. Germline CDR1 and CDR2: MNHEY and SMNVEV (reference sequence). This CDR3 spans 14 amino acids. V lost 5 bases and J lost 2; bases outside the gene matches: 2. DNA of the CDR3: TGTGCCAGCAGTCTGGACAGGGGCAATCAGCCCCAGCATTTT. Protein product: CASSLDRGNQPQHF.

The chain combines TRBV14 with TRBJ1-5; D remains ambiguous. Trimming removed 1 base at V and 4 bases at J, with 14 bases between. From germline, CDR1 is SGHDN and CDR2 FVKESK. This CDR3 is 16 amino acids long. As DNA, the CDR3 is TGTGCCAGCAGCCAAGCTATGACTTCCTTTAATCAGCCCCAGCATTTT. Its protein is CASSQAMTSFNQPQHF.

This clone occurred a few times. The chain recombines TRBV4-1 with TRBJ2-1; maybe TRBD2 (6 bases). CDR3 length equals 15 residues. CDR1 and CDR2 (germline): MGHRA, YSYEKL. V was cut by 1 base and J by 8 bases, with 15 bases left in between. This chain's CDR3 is CASSQGRTGVYEQFF. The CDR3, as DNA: TGCGCCAGCAGCCAAGGCCGGACGGGAGTTTATGAGCAGTTCTTC.

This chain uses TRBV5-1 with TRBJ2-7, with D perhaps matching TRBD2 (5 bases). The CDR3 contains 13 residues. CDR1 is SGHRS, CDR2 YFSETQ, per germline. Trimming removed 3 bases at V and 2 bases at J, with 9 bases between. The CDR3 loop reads CASSSDGTYEQYF. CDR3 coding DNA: TGCGCCAGCAGCTCTGACGGGACCTACGAGCAGTACTTC.

The CDR3 DNA reads as TGTGCCAGCAGTGGGGATACGGCGGACGGAGGGACTAATGAAAAACTGTTTTTT. Encoded protein: CASSGDTADGGTNEKLFF. This chain joins TRBV28 and TRBJ1-4, with D uncertain. CDR3 length: 18 amino acids. The germline CDR1 and CDR2 sequences are MDHEN and SYDVKM. The V end was cut by 5 bases, the J end by 2 bases, with 21 bases between. The whole variable domain, filled in from reference TRBV28 and TRBJ1-4, reads DVKVTQSSRYLVKRTGEKVFLECVQDMDHENMFWYRQDPGLGLRLIYFSYDVKMKEKGDIPEGYSVSREKKERFSLILESASTNQTSMYLCASSGDTADGGTNEKLFFGSGTQLSVL.

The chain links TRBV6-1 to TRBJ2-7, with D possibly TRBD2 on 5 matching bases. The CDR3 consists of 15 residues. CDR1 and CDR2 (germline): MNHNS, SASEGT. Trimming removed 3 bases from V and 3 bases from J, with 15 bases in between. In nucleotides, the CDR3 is TGTGCCAGCAGTGAGGGGTCCGGGGAACTCTACGAGCAGTACTTC. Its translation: CASSEGSGELYEQYF.

The chain's CDR3 is CASSPGQEFYGYTF. In nucleotides, the CDR3 is TGTGCCAGTAGTCCGGGACAGGAATTTTATGGCTACACCTTC. The rearrangement uses TRBV19 and TRBJ1-2, with 8 nucleotides matching TRBD1. With V trimmed by 5 bases and J by 5 bases, 7 bases remained unmatched. The length of the CDR3 is 14 residues. Germline lookup yields CDR1 LNHDA and CDR2 SQIVND (reference sequence).